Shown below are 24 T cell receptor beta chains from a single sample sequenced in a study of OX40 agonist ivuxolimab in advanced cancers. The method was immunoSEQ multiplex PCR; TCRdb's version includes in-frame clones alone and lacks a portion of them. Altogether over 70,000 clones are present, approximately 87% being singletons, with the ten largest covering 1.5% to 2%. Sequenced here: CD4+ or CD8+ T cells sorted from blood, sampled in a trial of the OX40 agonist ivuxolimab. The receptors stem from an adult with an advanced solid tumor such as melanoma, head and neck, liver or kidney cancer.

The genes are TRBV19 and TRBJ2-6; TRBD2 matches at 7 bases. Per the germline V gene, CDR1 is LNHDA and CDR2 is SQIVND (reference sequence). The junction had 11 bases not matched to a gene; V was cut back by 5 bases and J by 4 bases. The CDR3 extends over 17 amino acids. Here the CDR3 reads CASSLAVWGGGANVLTF. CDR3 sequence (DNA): TGTGCCAGTAGTCTTGCGGTTTGGGGGGGAGGGGCCAACGTCCTGACTTTC.

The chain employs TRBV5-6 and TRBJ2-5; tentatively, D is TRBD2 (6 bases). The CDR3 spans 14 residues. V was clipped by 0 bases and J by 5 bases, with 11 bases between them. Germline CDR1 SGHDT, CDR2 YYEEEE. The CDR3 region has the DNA TGTGCCAGCAGCTTGGGGCTAGCGTACGAGACCCAGTACTTC. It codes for CASSLGLAYETQYF.

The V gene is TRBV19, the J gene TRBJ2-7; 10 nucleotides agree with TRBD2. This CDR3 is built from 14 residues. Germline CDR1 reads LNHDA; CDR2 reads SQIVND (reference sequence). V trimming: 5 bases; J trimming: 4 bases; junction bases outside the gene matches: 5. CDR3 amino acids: CASSGLAGVYEQYF. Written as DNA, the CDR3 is TGTGCCAGTAGTGGGCTAGCGGGAGTTTACGAGCAGTACTTC. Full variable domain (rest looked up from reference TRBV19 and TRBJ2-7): DGGITQSPKYLFRKEGQNVTLSCEQNLNHDAMYWYRQDPGQGLRLIYYSQIVNDFQKGDIAEGYSVSREKKESFPLTVTSAQKNPTAFYLCASSGLAGVYEQYFGPGTRLTVT.

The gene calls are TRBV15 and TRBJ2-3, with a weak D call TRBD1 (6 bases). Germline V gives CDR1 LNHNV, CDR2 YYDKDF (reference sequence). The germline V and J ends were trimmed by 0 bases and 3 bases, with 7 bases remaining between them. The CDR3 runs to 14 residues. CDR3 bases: TGTGCCACCAGCAGAGACAGGGGAACAGATACGCAGTATTTT. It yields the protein CATSRDRGTDTQYF.

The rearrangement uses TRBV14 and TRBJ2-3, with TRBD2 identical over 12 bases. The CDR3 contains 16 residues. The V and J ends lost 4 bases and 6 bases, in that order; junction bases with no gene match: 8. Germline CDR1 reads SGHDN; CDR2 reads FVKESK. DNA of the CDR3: TGTGCCAGCAGCCCTCTAGCGGGAGGGCCCTCCGATACGCAGTATTTT. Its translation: CASSPLAGGPSDTQYF.

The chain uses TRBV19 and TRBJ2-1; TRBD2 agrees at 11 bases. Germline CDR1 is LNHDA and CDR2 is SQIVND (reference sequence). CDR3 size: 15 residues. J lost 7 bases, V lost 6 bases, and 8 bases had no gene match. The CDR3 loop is CASSNLAGGRNEQFF. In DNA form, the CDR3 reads TGTGCCAGTAGCAACCTAGCGGGGGGCCGGAATGAGCAGTTCTTC.

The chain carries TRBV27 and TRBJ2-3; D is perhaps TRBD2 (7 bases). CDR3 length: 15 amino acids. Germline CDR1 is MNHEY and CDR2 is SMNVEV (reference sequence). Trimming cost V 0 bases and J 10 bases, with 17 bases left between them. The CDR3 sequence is CASSLSAQGGGAQYF. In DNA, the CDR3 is TGTGCCAGCAGTTTATCGGCACAGGGCGGGGGAGCGCAGTATTTT.

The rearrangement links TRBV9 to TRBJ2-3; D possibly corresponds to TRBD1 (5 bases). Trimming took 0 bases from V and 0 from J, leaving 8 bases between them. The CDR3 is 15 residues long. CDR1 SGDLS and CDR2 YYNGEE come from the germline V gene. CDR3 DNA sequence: TGTGCCAGCAGCGTAGTAGGGGCCAGCACAGATACGCAGTATTTT. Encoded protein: CASSVVGASTDTQYF.

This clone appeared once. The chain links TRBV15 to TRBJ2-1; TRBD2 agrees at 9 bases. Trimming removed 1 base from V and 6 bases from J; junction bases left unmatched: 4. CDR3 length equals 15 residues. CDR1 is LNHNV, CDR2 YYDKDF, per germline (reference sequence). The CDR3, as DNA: TGTGCCACCAGCAGAGGGGGAGCGGGGGGCAATGAGCAGTTCTTC. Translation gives CATSRGGAGGNEQFF.

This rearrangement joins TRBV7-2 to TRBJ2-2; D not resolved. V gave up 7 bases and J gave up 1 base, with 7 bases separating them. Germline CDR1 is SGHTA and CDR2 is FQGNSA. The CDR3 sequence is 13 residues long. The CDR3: CASTLQNTGELFF. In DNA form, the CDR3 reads TGTGCCAGCACTCTACAGAACACCGGGGAGCTGTTTTTT.

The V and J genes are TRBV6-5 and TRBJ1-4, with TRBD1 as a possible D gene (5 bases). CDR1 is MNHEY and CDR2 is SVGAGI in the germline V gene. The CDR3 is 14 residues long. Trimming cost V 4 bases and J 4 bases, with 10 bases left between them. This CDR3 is CASSSTDRNEKLFF. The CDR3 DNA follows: TGTGCCAGCAGTTCGACAGACCGTAATGAAAAACTGTTTTTT.

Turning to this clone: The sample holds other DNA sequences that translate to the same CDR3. CDR3 DNA: TGTGCCAGCAGCCTCGGAGGGGGGGGCACTGAAGCTTTCTTT. Its translation: CASSLGGGGTEAFF. The V call is TRBV6-6, the J call TRBJ1-1, with D tentatively TRBD1 (6 bases). The CDR3 sequence is 14 residues long. Trimming removed 6 bases from V and 4 bases from J, with 15 bases in between. Germline CDR1 and CDR2: MNHNY and SVGAGI (reference sequence).

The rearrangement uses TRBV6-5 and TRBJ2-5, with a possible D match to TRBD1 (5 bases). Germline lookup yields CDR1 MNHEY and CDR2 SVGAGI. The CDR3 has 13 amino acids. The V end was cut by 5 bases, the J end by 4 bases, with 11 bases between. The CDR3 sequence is CASSTGRGETQYF. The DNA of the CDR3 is TGTGCCAGCAGTACCGGTAGGGGAGAGACCCAGTACTTC.

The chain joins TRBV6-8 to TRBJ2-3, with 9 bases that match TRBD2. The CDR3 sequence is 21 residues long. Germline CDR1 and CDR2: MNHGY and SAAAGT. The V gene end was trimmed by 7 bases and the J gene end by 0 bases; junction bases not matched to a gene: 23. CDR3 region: CASTRTVGRRGGSISTDTQYF. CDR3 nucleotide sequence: TGTGCCAGCACCAGAACCGTCGGGAGGCGGGGGGGGTCTATTAGCACAGATACGCAGTATTTT.

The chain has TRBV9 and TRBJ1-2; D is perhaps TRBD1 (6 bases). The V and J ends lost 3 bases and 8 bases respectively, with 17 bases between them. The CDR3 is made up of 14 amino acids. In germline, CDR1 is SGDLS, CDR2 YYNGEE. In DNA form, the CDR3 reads TGTGCCAGCAGCGCCAGACGAGGGGGGTGGGGCTACACCTTC. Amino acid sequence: CASSARRGGWGYTF. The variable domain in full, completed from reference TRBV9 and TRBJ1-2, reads DSGVTQTPKHLITATGQRVTLRCSPRSGDLSVYWYQQSLDQGLQFLIQYYNGEERAKGNILERFSAQQFPDLHSELNLSSLELGDSALYFCASSARRGGWGYTFGSGTRLTVV.

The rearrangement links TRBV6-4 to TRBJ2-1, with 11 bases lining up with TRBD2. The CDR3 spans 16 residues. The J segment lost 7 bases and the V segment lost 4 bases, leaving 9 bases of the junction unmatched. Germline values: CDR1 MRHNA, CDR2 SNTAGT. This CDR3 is CASSAVPSGGRNEQFF. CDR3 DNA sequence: TGTGCCAGCAGTGCCGTCCCTAGCGGGGGGAGGAATGAGCAGTTCTTC.

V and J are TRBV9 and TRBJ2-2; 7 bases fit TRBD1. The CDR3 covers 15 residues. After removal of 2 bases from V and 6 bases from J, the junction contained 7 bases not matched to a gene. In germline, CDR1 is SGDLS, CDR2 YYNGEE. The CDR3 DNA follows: TGTGCCAGCAGCGTCGAGACAGGGTCGGCCGGGGAGCTGTTTTTT. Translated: CASSVETGSAGELFF.

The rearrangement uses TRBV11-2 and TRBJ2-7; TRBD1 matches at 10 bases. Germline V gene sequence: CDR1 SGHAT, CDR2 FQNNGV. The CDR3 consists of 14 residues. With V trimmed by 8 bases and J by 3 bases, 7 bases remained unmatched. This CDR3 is CASSGTGDGYEQYF. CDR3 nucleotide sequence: TGTGCCAGCTCGGGGACAGGGGACGGCTACGAGCAGTACTTC.

For the CDR3, the DNA is TGTGCCAGCAGCTTAACGGGACAGAGCTACGAGCAGTACTTC. Translation: CASSLTGQSYEQYF. The rearrangement joins TRBV7-3 to TRBJ2-7; 7 bases are shared with TRBD1. The germline CDR1 and CDR2 sequences are SGHTA and FQGTGA. V lost 0 bases, J lost 3 bases, and 2 bases stayed unmatched. The CDR3 contains 14 residues. The full variable domain, completed using reference TRBV7-3 and TRBJ2-7, is GAGVSQTPSNKVTEKGKYVELRCDPISGHTALYWYRQSLGQGPEFLIYFQGTGAADDSGLPNDRFFAVRPEGSVSTLKIQRTERGDSAVYLCASSLTGQSYEQYFGPGTRLTVT.

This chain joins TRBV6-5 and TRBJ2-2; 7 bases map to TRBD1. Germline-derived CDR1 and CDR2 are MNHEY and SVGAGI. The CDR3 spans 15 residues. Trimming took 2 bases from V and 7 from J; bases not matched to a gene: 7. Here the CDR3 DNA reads TGTGCCAGCAGTTACACCCGACAGGGTGGCGGGGAGCTGTTTTTT. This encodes CASSYTRQGGGELFF.

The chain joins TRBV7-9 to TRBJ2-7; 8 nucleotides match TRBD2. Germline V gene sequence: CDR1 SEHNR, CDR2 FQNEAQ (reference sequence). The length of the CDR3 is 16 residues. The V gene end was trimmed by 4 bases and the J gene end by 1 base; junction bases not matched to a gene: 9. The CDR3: CASSYRGVAGSYEQYF. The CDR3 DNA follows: TGTGCCAGCAGCTACCGGGGGGTAGCGGGGTCCTACGAGCAGTACTTC.

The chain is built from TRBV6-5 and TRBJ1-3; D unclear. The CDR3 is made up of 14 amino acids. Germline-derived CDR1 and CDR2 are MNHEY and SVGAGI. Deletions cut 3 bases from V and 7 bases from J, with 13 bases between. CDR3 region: CASSYRGGSNTIYF. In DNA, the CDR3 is TGTGCCAGCAGTTATCGGGGAGGATCGAACACCATATATTTT.

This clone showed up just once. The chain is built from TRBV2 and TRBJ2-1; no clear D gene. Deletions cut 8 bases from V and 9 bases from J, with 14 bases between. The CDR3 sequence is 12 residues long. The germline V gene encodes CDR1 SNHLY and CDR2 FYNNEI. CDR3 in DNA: TGTGCCAGCCGAAGACCCCCCGCTGAGCAGTTCTTC. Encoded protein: CASRRPPAEQFF. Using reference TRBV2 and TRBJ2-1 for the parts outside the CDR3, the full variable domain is EPEVTQTPSHQVTQMGQEVILRCVPISNHLYFYWYRQILGQKVEFLVSFYNNEISEKSEIFDDQFSVERPDGSNFTLKIRSTKLEDSAMYFCASRRPPAEQFFGPGTRLTVL.

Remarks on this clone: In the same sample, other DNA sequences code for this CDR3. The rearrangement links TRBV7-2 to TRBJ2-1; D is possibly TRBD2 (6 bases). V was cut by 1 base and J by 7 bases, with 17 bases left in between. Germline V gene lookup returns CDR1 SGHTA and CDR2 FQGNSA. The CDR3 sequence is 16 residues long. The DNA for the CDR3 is TGTGCCAGCAGCTTAGTGGCGGCTAGTGGGAGGAATGAGCAGTTCTTC. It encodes CASSLVAASGRNEQFF.